Listed here is a single T cell receptor beta chain. Assembly of TCR beta libraries relied on iRepertoire HTBI primers together with Arm-PCR of CDR3 regions. TCRdb recomputed calls from the multiplex PCR reads with MiXCR, one row per CDR3 protein. The repertoire holds some 500,000 distinct CDR3 sequences, approximately 12% seen once, with approximately 9.3% in the top ten. The CDR3 loop spans 19 amino acids. The J segment lost 0 bases and the V segment lost 4 bases, leaving 6 bases of the junction unmatched. CDR1 is SGHAT and CDR2 is FQNNGV in the germline V gene. The sample originates from a study of regulatory T cells in long-lasting Graves disease. Documented time point: newly diagnosed GD, antithyroid drugs for less than 3 months. Generation of the TCR library employed RNA extracted from PBMCs. This sample also belongs to another study, concerning T cells in Graves' hyperthyroidism and ophthalmopathy. That paper notes: Graves' hyperthyroidism without ophthalmopathy progression within 18 months was termed stable. Most thyroid clonotypes that were expanded above 0.001 also turned up in blood.

The source of this sequence is a man aged 25-45 years with Graves disease. This chain connects TRBV11-2 to TRBJ2-6; TRBD2 matches at 13 bases. The input for sequencing was peripheral blood mononuclear cells (PBMCs), taken at new diagnosis, from a patient treated with antithyroid drugs. The CDR3 bases are TGTGCCAGCAGCTCCGGGACTAGCGGGATGAGCTCTGGGGCCAACGTCCTGACTTTC. Encoded protein: CASSSGTSGMSSGANVLTF.